This T cell receptor (beta chain) comes out of a study of shared clonotypes between healthy human individuals. Study-wide points: Generation probability values for non-shared clonotypes were lower than those for clonotypes shared by all four donors.

Germline CDR1 and CDR2: MNHEY and SVGAGI. V was shortened by 7 bases and J by 2 bases, with 17 bases between the two germline ends. The CDR3 has 15 amino acids. Clones were read by immunoSEQ multiplex PCR, and TCRdb kept only the in-frame ones, dropping some. The data contain millions of clones, 85% to 95% of them seen just once; the ten biggest clones take up 0.11% to 0.15%. Remarks on this clone: Its antigen is unidentified.

This chain links TRBV6-5 with TRBJ2-5; possible D gene TRBD1, 6 bases. Sequenced material: naive CD4+ T cells sorted from blood. Stated subset: CD45RA+ positively selected. This TCR came from a man aged 18 to 30 in good health. CDR3 loop: CASKGASTGQETQYF. Here the CDR3 DNA reads TGTGCCAGCAAAGGCGCGTCAACAGGGCAAGAGACCCAGTACTTC.